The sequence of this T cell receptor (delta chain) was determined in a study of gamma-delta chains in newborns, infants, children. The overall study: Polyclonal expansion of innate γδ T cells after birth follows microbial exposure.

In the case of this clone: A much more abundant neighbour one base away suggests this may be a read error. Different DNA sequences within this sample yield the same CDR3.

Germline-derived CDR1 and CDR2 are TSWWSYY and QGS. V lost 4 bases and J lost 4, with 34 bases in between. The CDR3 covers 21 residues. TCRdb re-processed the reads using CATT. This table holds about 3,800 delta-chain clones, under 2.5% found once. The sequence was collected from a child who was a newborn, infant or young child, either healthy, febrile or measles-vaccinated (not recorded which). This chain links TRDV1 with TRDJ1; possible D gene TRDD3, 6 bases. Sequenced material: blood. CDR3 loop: CALGGPFWPRGVLGPDDKLIF. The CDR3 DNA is TGTGCTCTTGGGGGGCCGTTCTGGCCCCGTGGAGTACTGGGACCGGACGATAAACTCATCTTT.